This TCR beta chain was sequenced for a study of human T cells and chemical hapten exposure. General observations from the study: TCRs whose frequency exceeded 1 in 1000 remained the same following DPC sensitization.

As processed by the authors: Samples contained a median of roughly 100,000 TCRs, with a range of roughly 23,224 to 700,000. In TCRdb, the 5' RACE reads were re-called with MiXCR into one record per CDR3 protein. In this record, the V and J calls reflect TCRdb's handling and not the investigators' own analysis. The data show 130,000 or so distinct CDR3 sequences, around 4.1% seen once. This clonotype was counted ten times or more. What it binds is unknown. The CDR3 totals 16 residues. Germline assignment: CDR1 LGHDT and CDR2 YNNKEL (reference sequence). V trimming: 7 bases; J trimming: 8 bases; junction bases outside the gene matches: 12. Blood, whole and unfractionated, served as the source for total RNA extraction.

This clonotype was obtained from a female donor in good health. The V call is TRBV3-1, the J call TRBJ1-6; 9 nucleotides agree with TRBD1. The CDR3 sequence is CASTQNPNRGHSPLHF. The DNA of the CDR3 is TGTGCCAGCACCCAGAATCCAAACAGGGGGCATTCACCCCTCCACTTT.